This T cell receptor beta chain was sequenced in a study of blood T cell repertoires in COVID-19. Sequencing used immunoSEQ multiplex PCR; TCRdb keeps in-frame clones, though not all of them. The sample lists 95,000 to 150,000 clones, roughly 84% occurring once. Germline V gene sequence: CDR1 SGHVS, CDR2 FQNEAQ. The CDR3 covers 15 residues. Trimming cost V 5 bases and J 5 bases; bases outside gene matches: 6. Sequenced input: PBMCs or T cells enriched from blood (not recorded which). The sequence was collected from a woman between 25 and 40 years old who had recovered from COVID-19. This sequence joins TRBV7-8 and TRBJ2-5; 12 bases line up with TRBD2. CDR3 DNA sequence: TGTGCCAGCAGCGCACGACTAGCGGGAGTGGAGACCCAGTACTTC. Translating it yields CASSARLAGVETQYF.